Shown below are 21 T cell receptor beta chains from a single sample sequenced in a study of blood T cells in healthy people across ages. Primed by a sample-barcoded 5' primer and a J-beta primer mix, a second PCR proceeded for roughly 6 to 12 cycles. In TCRdb, the 5' RACE reads were re-called with MiXCR into one record per CDR3 protein. The sample yields around 280,000 distinct CDR3 sequences, roughly 26% seen once. The sequenced sample was blood. These receptors all come from a woman aged 70-85 years in good health.

CDR3 sequence: CASSLIPDRGYEKLFF. The CDR3 coding sequence is TGTGCCAGCAGCTTGATCCCGGACAGGGGCTATGAAAAACTGTTTTTT. The chain is built from TRBV7-9 and TRBJ1-4; 9 bases map to TRBD1. Germline assignment: CDR1 SEHNR and CDR2 FQNEAQ (reference sequence). The CDR3 spans 16 residues. V lost 3 bases to trimming and J lost 6 bases; unmatched junction nucleotides: 8.

In its sample, this clonotype was seen a few times. The chain recombines TRBV2 with TRBJ1-6, with unresolved D. CDR1 and CDR2 (germline): SNHLY, FYNNEI. V lost 4 bases and J lost 12, with 10 bases in between. This CDR3 is built from 12 residues. The CDR3 reads CASSVVERPLHF. CDR3 DNA: TGTGCCAGCAGTGTAGTAGAGAGACCCCTCCACTTT.

The chain recombines TRBV15 with TRBJ1-4, with D perhaps matching TRBD1 (5 bases). The CDR3 sequence is 13 residues long. V gave up 0 bases and J gave up 7 bases, with 6 bases separating them. Germline loops: CDR1 LNHNV, CDR2 YYDKDF (reference sequence). CDR3 residues: CATSREGGEKLFF. The CDR3 DNA follows: TGTGCCACCAGCAGAGAGGGGGGTGAAAAACTGTTTTTT.

There are a few counts of this clonotype. The chain carries TRBV20-1 and TRBJ2-3; 9 bases align to TRBD1. This CDR3 is 15 amino acids long. V lost 5 bases and J lost 2; bases outside the gene matches: 8. Germline values: CDR1 DFQATT, CDR2 SNEGSKA (reference sequence). The CDR3 sequence is CSADSRQGDTDTQYF. The CDR3 coding sequence is TGCAGTGCTGATAGTAGACAGGGGGACACAGATACGCAGTATTTT.

CDR3 loop: CAISEGLAEYNEQFF. In DNA, the CDR3 is TGTGCCATCAGTGAAGGACTAGCGGAGTACAATGAGCAGTTCTTC. V is TRBV10-3 and J is TRBJ2-1; the match to TRBD2 covers 10 bases. V lost 3 bases and J lost 4; bases outside the gene matches: 3. The CDR3 runs to 15 residues. Germline CDR1 is ENHRY and CDR2 is SYGVKD.

The chain recombines TRBV11-2 with TRBJ1-1; weak D call: TRBD1 (5 bases). Per the germline V gene, CDR1 is SGHAT and CDR2 is FQNNGV. V dropped 5 bases and J dropped 1 base, with 11 bases sitting between them. The CDR3 runs 14 residues. CDR3 nucleotides: TGTGCCAGCAGCATCTTTACAGGGAACACTGAAGCTTTCTTT. Amino acids: CASSIFTGNTEAFF.

The rearrangement links TRBV5-1 to TRBJ2-5; D not certain. The germline V and J ends were trimmed by 0 bases and 7 bases, with 7 bases remaining between them. There are 12 residues in the CDR3. Germline V gene lookup returns CDR1 SGHRS and CDR2 YFSETQ. The chain's CDR3 is CASSLDGLTQYF. CDR3 bases: TGCGCCAGCAGCTTGGATGGGTTGACCCAGTACTTC.

Many counts were recorded for this clonotype. The chain has TRBV10-3 and TRBJ2-5, with 7 bases that match TRBD1. V was pared by 6 bases and J by 5 bases, with 9 bases of the junction left unmatched. CDR1 and CDR2 from the germline V gene are ENHRY and SYGVKD. CDR3 length: 14 amino acids. The CDR3 coding sequence is TGTGCCATCAGCTCGGGACAGATGTGGGAGACCCAGTACTTC. It yields the protein CAISSGQMWETQYF.

CDR3 in amino acids: CASGLGLGTLDQPQHF. The CDR3 DNA reads as TGTGCTAGTGGTTTGGGCCTCGGGACACTTGATCAGCCCCAGCATTTT. This sequence joins TRBV12-5 and TRBJ1-5, with D perhaps TRBD1 (6 bases). This CDR3 contains 16 residues. The V gene's germline CDR1 is LGHNT and CDR2 FRNRAP. V dropped 1 base and J dropped 5 bases, with 15 bases sitting between them.

The chain joins TRBV29-1 to TRBJ2-7; the D gene is possibly TRBD2 (5 bases). Between the trimmed V and J ends, which lost 4 bases and 6 bases, there was a span of 7 bases. CDR3 length equals 10 residues. Germline CDR1 is SQVTM and CDR2 is ANQGSEA. CDR3 amino acids: CSVGEREQYF. The DNA for the CDR3 is TGCAGCGTTGGGGAGCGCGAGCAGTACTTC.

This clonotype has more than one count but fewer than ten. The chain combines TRBV14 with TRBJ1-3; D unresolved. Germline V gene data show CDR1 as SGHDN and CDR2 as FVKESK. CDR3 length: 15 amino acids. V lost 0 bases and J 0 bases, leaving 6 bases between the germline ends. The CDR3 region is CASSQDRLSGNTIYF. The CDR3 bases are TGTGCCAGCAGCCAAGACCGTCTCTCTGGAAACACCATATATTTT.

V and J are TRBV6-6 and TRBJ2-5, with 9 bases that match TRBD1. The DNA end is a closer match to TRBJ2-7, so the J assignment may be wrong. Germline CDR1 and CDR2: MNHNY and SVGAGI (reference sequence). This CDR3 is 14 amino acids long. The CDR3 bases are TGTGCCAGCAGCCGGGACAGGGTGTTCTACGAGCAGTACTTC. This sequence encodes CASSRDRVFYEQYF.

The chain uses TRBV5-5 and TRBJ1-4, with TRBD1 identical over 7 bases. The CDR3 spans 14 residues. Per the germline V gene, CDR1 is SGHKS and CDR2 is YYEKEE (reference sequence). V gave up 4 bases and J gave up 10 bases; unmatched junction bases: 10. CDR3 DNA: TGTGCCAGCAGCGAAAACCGGGACAGCGCAAAACTGTTTTTT. It encodes CASSENRDSAKLFF.

This clonotype was seen more than once but under ten times. This sequence joins TRBV3-1 and TRBJ2-1, with TRBD2 matching over 10 bases. The J call may be wrong; the DNA end is better matched by TRBJ2-7. Germline V gene lookup returns CDR1 LGHDT and CDR2 YNNKEL (reference sequence). The CDR3 covers 17 residues. DNA of the CDR3: TGTGCCAGCAGCGCCGGGACTAGCGCATTCCTCAGGTACGAGCAGTACTTC. Amino acids: CASSAGTSAFLRYEQYF.

V and J are TRBV4-1 and TRBJ1-3, with D possibly TRBD1 on 5 matching bases. Between the trimmed V and J ends, which lost 4 bases and 4 bases, there was a span of 11 bases. There are 14 residues in the CDR3. Germline loops: CDR1 MGHRA, CDR2 YSYEKL. Here the CDR3 DNA reads TGCGCCAGCAGCCCAGGGCGCGAAGGAAACACCATATATTTT. Protein product: CASSPGREGNTIYF.

This clonotype was picked up a small number of times. J is TRBJ2-5 and V is TRBV6-5; D is unresolved. The J call is uncertain, as TRBJ2-7 better fits the DNA end. Germline V CDR1 and CDR2: MNHEY, SVGAGI. This CDR3 region has 14 residues. CDR3 protein: CASSYSGANYEQYF. The CDR3, as DNA: TGTGCCAGCAGTTACTCTGGTGCAAACTACGAGCAGTACTTC.

The V call is TRBV12-3 or TRBV12-4, the J call TRBJ2-3; D remains ambiguous. Trimming removed 6 bases at V and 0 bases at J, with 7 bases between. The CDR3 is 13 amino acids. The CDR3 sequence: CASSNSSTDTQYF. In DNA, the CDR3 is TGTGCCAGCAGCAATAGCAGCACAGATACGCAGTATTTT.

This clonotype was observed at least ten times. V and J are TRBV20-1 and TRBJ2-5, with TRBD1 as a possible D gene (5 bases). The ends were cut back, 2 bases at V and 4 bases at J, with 11 bases in the middle. From germline, CDR1 is DFQATT and CDR2 SNEGSKA (reference sequence). This CDR3 spans 13 amino acids. CDR3 nucleotide sequence: TGCAGTGCTAGACTGGGGCTGGTAGAGACCCAGTACTTC. It specifies CSARLGLVETQYF.

The rearrangement links TRBV7-2 to TRBJ2-7; D is ambiguous. Germline V gene sequence: CDR1 SGHTA, CDR2 FQGNSA. This CDR3 is 14 amino acids long. The V gene lost 3 bases and the J gene lost 4 bases, with 13 bases spanning the gap. Here the CDR3 DNA reads TGTGCCAGCAGCTTTTCACACAAAGGGTACGAGCAGTACTTC. The encoded protein is CASSFSHKGYEQYF.

This clonotype was counted a few times. This chain links TRBV12-3 or TRBV12-4 with TRBJ1-1; D uncertain. Trimming took off 8 bases at V and 0 bases at J, with 13 bases between the two ends. The CDR3 extends over 14 amino acids. The chain's CDR3 is CASDRGQVNTEAFF. The CDR3 bases are TGTGCCAGCGACCGAGGGCAAGTGAACACTGAAGCTTTCTTT.

At least ten counts were recorded for this clonotype. This chain joins TRBV5-5 and TRBJ1-5, with a possible D match to TRBD1 (5 bases). The CDR3 loop spans 15 amino acids. In germline, CDR1 is SGHKS, CDR2 YYEKEE (reference sequence). The ends were cut back, 4 bases at V and 5 bases at J, with 16 bases in the middle. The CDR3 DNA reads TGTGCCAGCAGCACCAGCCCGCGGGGGGATCAGCCCCAGCATTTT. Translation gives CASSTSPRGDQPQHF.